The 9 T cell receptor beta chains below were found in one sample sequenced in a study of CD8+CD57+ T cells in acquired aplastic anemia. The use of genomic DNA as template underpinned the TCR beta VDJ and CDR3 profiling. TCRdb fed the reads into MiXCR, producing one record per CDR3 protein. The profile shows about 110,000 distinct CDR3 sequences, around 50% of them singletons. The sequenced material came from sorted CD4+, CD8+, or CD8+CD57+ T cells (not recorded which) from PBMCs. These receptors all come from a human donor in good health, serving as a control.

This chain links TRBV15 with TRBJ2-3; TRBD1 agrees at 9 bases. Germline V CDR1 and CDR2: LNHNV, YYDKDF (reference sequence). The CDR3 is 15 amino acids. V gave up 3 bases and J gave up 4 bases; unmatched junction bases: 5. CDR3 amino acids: CATSRSRDRADTQYF. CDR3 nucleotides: TGTGCCACCAGCAGGAGTCGGGACAGGGCAGATACGCAGTATTTT.

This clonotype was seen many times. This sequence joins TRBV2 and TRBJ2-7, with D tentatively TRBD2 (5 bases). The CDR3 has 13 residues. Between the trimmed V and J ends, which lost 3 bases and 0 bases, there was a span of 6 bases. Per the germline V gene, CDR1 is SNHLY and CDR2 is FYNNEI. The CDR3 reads CASSDDYSYEQYF. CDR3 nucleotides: TGTGCCAGCAGTGATGACTACTCCTACGAGCAGTACTTC.

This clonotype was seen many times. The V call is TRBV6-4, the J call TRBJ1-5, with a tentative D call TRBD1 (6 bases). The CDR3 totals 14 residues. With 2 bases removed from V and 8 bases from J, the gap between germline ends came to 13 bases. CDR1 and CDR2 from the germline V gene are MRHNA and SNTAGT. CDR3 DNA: TGTGCCAGCAGTGACGGGCAGGGGAACAAGCCCCAGCATTTT. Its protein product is CASSDGQGNKPQHF.

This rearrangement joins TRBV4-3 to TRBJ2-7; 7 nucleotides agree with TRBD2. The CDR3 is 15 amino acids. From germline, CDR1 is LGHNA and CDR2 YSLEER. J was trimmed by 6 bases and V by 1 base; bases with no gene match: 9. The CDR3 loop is CASSQGIGLVSEQYF. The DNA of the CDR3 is TGCGCCAGCAGCCAAGGCATAGGACTAGTGAGCGAGCAGTACTTC.

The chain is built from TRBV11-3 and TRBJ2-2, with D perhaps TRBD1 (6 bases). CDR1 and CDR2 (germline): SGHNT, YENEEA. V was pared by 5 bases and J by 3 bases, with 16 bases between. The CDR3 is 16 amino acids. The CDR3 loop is CASSVDMDSDTGELFF. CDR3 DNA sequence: TGTGCCAGCAGCGTCGATATGGACAGCGACACCGGGGAGCTGTTTTTT.

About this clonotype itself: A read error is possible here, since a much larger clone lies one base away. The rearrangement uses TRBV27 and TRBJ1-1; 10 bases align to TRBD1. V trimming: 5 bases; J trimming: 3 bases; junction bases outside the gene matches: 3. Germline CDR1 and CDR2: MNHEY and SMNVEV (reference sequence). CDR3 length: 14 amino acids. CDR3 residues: CASSATGGYTEAFF. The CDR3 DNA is TGTGCCAGCAGTGCGACAGGGGGCTACACTGAAGCTTTCTTT.

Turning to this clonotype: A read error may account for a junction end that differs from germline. In DNA form, the CDR3 reads TGTGCCAGCAGCTTAGCGATTCAGGTCTTC. Translating it yields CASSLAIQVF. The chain couples TRBV7-9 to TRBJ2-1; D remains unclear. Germline V gives CDR1 SEHNR, CDR2 FQNEAQ (reference sequence). The length of the CDR3 is 10 residues.

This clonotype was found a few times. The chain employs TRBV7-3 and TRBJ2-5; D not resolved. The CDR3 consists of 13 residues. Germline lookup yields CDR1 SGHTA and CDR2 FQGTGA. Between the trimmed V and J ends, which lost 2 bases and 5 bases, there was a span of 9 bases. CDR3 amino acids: CASSLRSSETQYF. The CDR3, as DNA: TGTGCCAGCAGCTTACGCAGCTCCGAGACCCAGTACTTC.

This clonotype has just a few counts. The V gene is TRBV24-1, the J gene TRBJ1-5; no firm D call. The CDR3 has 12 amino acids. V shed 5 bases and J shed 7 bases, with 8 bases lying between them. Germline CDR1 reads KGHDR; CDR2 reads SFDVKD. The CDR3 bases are TGTGCCACCAGTGGGGTTGGGCAGCCCCAGCATTTT. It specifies CATSGVGQPQHF.